Given below is one T cell receptor beta chain in context. Its antigen is still unknown. This CDR3 has 15 amino acids. J gave up 5 bases and V 1 base, and 4 bases lay outside the gene matches. CDR1 SGHVS and CDR2 FQNEAQ come from the germline V gene. This sample is part of a study of PD-L1 blockade in urothelial cancer. Across the whole study: Males with urothelial cancer arising in the bladder constituted about 90% of the roughly 30 patients. Prior chemotherapy ranged from 0 to 3 regimens per patient. Per blood sample, T cells had a median of roughly 140,000. Regarding the study as a whole: Tumor-associated clones in blood expanded more at 3 weeks in durable-benefit patients.

Time point noted: pretreatment peripheral blood. Assay: immunoSEQ multiplex PCR; the TCRdb copy retains only in-frame clones and omits some. The repertoire holds 45,000 to 65,000 clones, 85% seen once, with about a sixth in the top ten. The TCR sequence derives from an older man with urothelial cancer. The source material was PBMCs, sampled around atezolizumab (anti-PD-L1) treatment. The chain carries TRBV7-8 and TRBJ1-2, with TRBD1 identical over 10 bases. This CDR3 is CASSLETGGVYGYTF. DNA for the CDR3: TGTGCCAGCAGCTTAGAGACAGGGGGCGTTTATGGCTACACCTTC.